Detailed here is one T cell receptor beta chain. The sample comes from a study of blood T cell repertoires in COVID-19. Libraries were prepared by immunoSEQ multiplex PCR; TCRdb keeps only in-frame clonotypes and omits some of them. The sample yields fewer than 300,000 clones, roughly 87% seen once. Germline V gene lookup returns CDR1 LGHNA and CDR2 YSLEER. Trimming stripped 3 bases from V and 7 bases from J, with 16 bases between. The length of the CDR3 is 16 residues. This receptor was obtained from a young woman with acute or convalescent COVID-19. The sample consisted of peripheral blood. The V gene is TRBV4-3, the J gene TRBJ1-6; a possible D gene is TRBD1 (6 bases). The CDR3 loop reads CASSHIPGQRNSPLHF. In nucleotides, the CDR3 is TGCGCCAGCAGCCATATACCGGGACAACGAAATTCACCCCTCCACTTT.